This T cell receptor (beta chain) was profiled in a study of shared clonotypes between healthy human individuals. Sequenced by immunoSEQ multiplex PCR; TCRdb stores in-frame clones only, minus some. The sample yields over a million clones, roughly 96% seen once. The germline V gene encodes CDR1 SGHRS and CDR2 YFSETQ. The CDR3 length is 16 residues. V lost 0 bases and J lost 7, with 19 bases in between. V and J are TRBV5-1 and TRBJ1-2; D is ambiguous. The sample consisted of naive CD4+ T cells sorted from blood. The subset is: CD45RA+ positively selected. The sequence was obtained from a man aged 30-40 years in good health. CDR3 sequence reads: CASSLAPRPISFGYTF. CDR3 coding DNA: TGCGCCAGCAGCTTGGCCCCGAGACCGATCTCTTTTGGCTACACCTTC.